The 9 T cell receptor beta chains listed next were all sequenced from one sample in a study of blood T cell repertoires in COVID-19. This table comes from immunoSEQ multiplex PCR, and its TCRdb copy is limited to in-frame clones, with some not included. In the table there are more than 110,000 clones, approximately 80% of which are singletons. What was sequenced was peripheral blood. These receptors were taken from a woman aged 80 or over in a cohort sampled during active or convalescent COVID-19.

This chain connects TRBV5-4 to TRBJ1-5, with a weak D call TRBD1 (5 bases). Germline-derived CDR1 and CDR2 are SGHNT and YYREEE (reference sequence). This CDR3 has 13 amino acids. Between the trimmed V and J ends, which lost 4 bases and 7 bases, there was a span of 12 bases. The CDR3 DNA follows: TGTGCCAGCAGCCCAGGGATGGAGCAGCCCCAGCATTTT. Residues: CASSPGMEQPQHF.

The chain links TRBV5-1 to TRBJ1-1, with 11 positions matching TRBD1. V lost 2 bases, J lost 1 base, and 4 bases stayed unmatched. CDR1 is SGHRS, CDR2 YFSETQ, per germline. The CDR3 spans 16 residues. The CDR3 region is CASSLPGTGGNTEAFF. CDR3 nucleotide sequence: TGCGCCAGCAGCTTACCGGGGACAGGGGGGAACACTGAAGCTTTCTTT.

The chain joins TRBV7-2 to TRBJ1-2; D unclear. The ends were cut back, 4 bases at V and 4 bases at J, with 22 bases in the middle. Germline V gene lookup returns CDR1 SGHTA and CDR2 FQGNSA. This CDR3 has 17 residues. The CDR3 is CASSSPVGGPSSYGYTF. The CDR3 DNA reads TGTGCCAGCAGCTCCCCAGTGGGAGGCCCATCCTCCTATGGCTACACCTTC.

V gene TRBV7-9 combines with J gene TRBJ1-1; tentatively, D is TRBD1 (5 bases). V dropped 4 bases and J dropped 10 bases, with 16 bases sitting between them. Looked up from germline, CDR1 is SEHNR and CDR2 is FQNEAQ (reference sequence). The CDR3 consists of 13 residues. The CDR3 DNA reads TGTGCCAGCAGCTCGTCAGGCAGGGTCACAGCTTTCTTT. Protein sequence: CASSSSGRVTAFF.

This chain connects TRBV28 to TRBJ2-2; D call uncertain. This CDR3 has 14 residues. Germline CDR1 is MDHEN and CDR2 is SYDVKM. V gave up 1 base and J gave up 2 bases, with 5 bases separating them. The CDR3 is CASSLSGNTGELFF. Written as DNA, the CDR3 is TGTGCCAGCAGTTTATCAGGAAACACCGGGGAGCTGTTTTTT. Complete variable domain (other parts from reference TRBV28 and TRBJ2-2): DVKVTQSSRYLVKRTGEKVFLECVQDMDHENMFWYRQDPGLGLRLIYFSYDVKMKEKGDIPEGYSVSREKKERFSLILESASTNQTSMYLCASSLSGNTGELFFGEGSRLTVL.

The J gene is TRBJ2-1, the V gene TRBV6-6; D is uncertain. The CDR3 runs to 14 residues. CDR1 MNHNY and CDR2 SVGAGI come from the germline V gene (reference sequence). V gave up 7 bases and J gave up 5 bases, with 15 bases separating them. The CDR3 DNA follows: TGTGCCAGCATTGCCCAGGTCGCGAACAATGAGCAGTTCTTC. Residues: CASIAQVANNEQFF.

The chain has TRBV27 and TRBJ1-4; D gene unclear. The CDR3 is 12 amino acids. The germline V gene has CDR1 MNHEY and CDR2 SMNVEV (reference sequence). V was shortened by 2 bases and J by 7 bases, with 5 bases between the two germline ends. CDR3 sequence reads: CASSLIGEKLFF. The CDR3 DNA follows: TGTGCCAGCAGTTTAATCGGTGAAAAACTGTTTTTT.

This chain connects TRBV7-3 to TRBJ2-7; 7 bases fit TRBD1. Unmatched junction bases numbered 5, after V lost 3 bases and J lost 6 bases. Germline CDR1 reads SGHTA; CDR2 reads FQGTGA. This CDR3 region has 13 residues. The CDR3 sequence is CASSFANRGEQYF. The CDR3, as DNA: TGTGCCAGCAGCTTTGCTAACAGGGGCGAGCAGTACTTC.

The sample holds one count of this clone. CDR3 DNA sequence: TGTGCCAGTAAAGCAGGAGGGCCCACCGGGGAGCTGTTTTTT. Protein: CASKAGGPTGELFF. The chain combines TRBV19 with TRBJ2-2; D perhaps matches TRBD2 (6 bases). In germline, CDR1 is LNHDA, CDR2 SQIVND (reference sequence). The length of the CDR3 is 14 residues. V gave up 7 bases and J gave up 4 bases, with 13 bases separating them.